This T cell receptor beta chain is drawn from a study of blood T cells in healthy people across ages. Germline V CDR1 and CDR2: ENHRY, SYGVKD. This CDR3 contains 14 residues. Trimming removed 7 bases from V and 0 bases from J; junction bases left unmatched: 3. The authors ran a second PCR of roughly 7 to 11 cycles using a sample-barcoded 5' primer and a J-beta primer mix. TCRdb processed the 5' RACE reads anew with MiXCR; each CDR3 protein has one entry. The sample records about 680,000 distinct CDR3 sequences, approximately 50% being singletons. Sequencing was performed on blood. This TCR was sampled from a woman between 55 and 75 years old in good health. V gene TRBV10-3 combines with J gene TRBJ2-1; 7 positions match TRBD1. DNA of the CDR3: TGTGCCATCACGGGACAGAGCTCCTACAATGAGCAGTTCTTC. This encodes CAITGQSSYNEQFF.